These 3 T cell receptor beta chains share one sample of origin, sequenced in a study of blood T cell repertoires in COVID-19. Some clones are missing from TCRdb's copy, which holds only in-frame ones; the method was immunoSEQ multiplex PCR. This table has about 440,000 clones, 87% appearing once. Material: PBMCs or T cells enriched from blood (not recorded which). The receptors shown here come from a woman aged 18-35 years with acute COVID-19.

The CDR3 sequence: CASSEDLFRDRVDDEQYF. DNA of the CDR3: TGTGCCAGCAGTGAAGACCTTTTCCGGGACAGGGTAGATGACGAGCAGTACTTC. V usage is TRBV2 and J usage is TRBJ2-7, with 9 nucleotides matching TRBD1. The CDR3 totals 18 residues. CDR1 is SNHLY, CDR2 FYNNEI, per germline. J gave up 5 bases and V 1 base, and 15 bases lay outside the gene matches.

J is TRBJ1-5 and V is TRBV7-2, with 7 bases identical to TRBD1. The CDR3 contains 15 residues. The germline gives CDR1 SGHTA, CDR2 FQGNSA. V shed 4 bases and J 0 bases; nucleotides not matched to a gene: 3. The CDR3 nucleotides are TGTGCCAGCAGCTCAGGGACAGTTAGCAATCAGCCCCAGCATTTT. It translates to CASSSGTVSNQPQHF.

J is TRBJ2-1 and V is TRBV7-2; 7 bases align to TRBD1. V gave up 9 bases and J gave up 4 bases; unmatched junction bases: 15. From germline, CDR1 is SGHTA and CDR2 FQGNSA. This CDR3 comprises 16 residues. This CDR3 is CASRGAWTGGYNEQFF. Written as DNA, the CDR3 is TGTGCCAGTCGGGGTGCGTGGACAGGAGGATACAATGAGCAGTTCTTC.